One sample yielded the 29 T cell receptor beta chains listed below, sequenced in a study of glioma-infiltrating T cells. The iRepertoire nested amplicon-rescue multiplex PCR amplified TCR alpha and beta CDR3s from RNA. TCRdb fed the multiplex PCR reads into MiXCR, producing one record per CDR3 protein. The profile shows about 410,000 distinct CDR3 sequences, about two fifths of them singletons. The sample was glioma tissue, nonneoplastic brain tissue, or PBMCs (not recorded which). Source of these receptors: a human donor with low-grade glioma or glioblastoma, undergoing nonglioma brain surgery, or in good health (not recorded which).

The V call is TRBV20-1, the J call TRBJ2-2; D possibly corresponds to TRBD1 (5 bases). The V end was cut by 1 base, the J end by 0 bases, with 12 bases between. This CDR3 has 16 residues. CDR1 DFQATT and CDR2 SNEGSKA come from the germline V gene (reference sequence). CDR3 DNA: TGCAGTGCTAGAGGGGGCTACCTAGCGAACACCGGGGAGCTGTTTTTT. Protein sequence: CSARGGYLANTGELFF.

The gene calls are TRBV3-1 and TRBJ2-7; D possibly uses TRBD1 or TRBD2 (5 bases each). The CDR3 is made up of 13 amino acids. V lost 3 bases and J 2 bases, leaving 8 bases between the germline ends. The V gene's germline CDR1 is LGHDT and CDR2 YNNKEL (reference sequence). The chain's CDR3 is CASSQQGPYEQYF. The CDR3 DNA reads TGTGCCAGCAGCCAGCAGGGACCCTACGAGCAGTACTTC.

The rearrangement uses TRBV7-2 and TRBJ2-2; the match to TRBD1 covers 8 bases. J gave up 0 bases and V 3 bases, and 0 bases lay outside the gene matches. In germline, CDR1 is SGHTA, CDR2 FQGNSA. This CDR3 has 15 residues. The CDR3 spells CASSLGQANTGELFF. For the CDR3, the DNA is TGTGCCAGCAGCTTGGGACAGGCGAACACCGGGGAGCTGTTTTTT.

The table lists this clonotype with many counts. V is TRBV20-1 and J is TRBJ2-7; TRBD2 matches at 8 bases. The CDR3 is made up of 15 amino acids. CDR1 and CDR2 (germline): DFQATT, SNEGSKA (reference sequence). V lost 6 bases, J lost 5 bases, and 15 bases stayed unmatched. The CDR3 bases are TGCAGTGCCCCGAAAGACGGGAGGGTGGAGGACGAGCAGTACTTC. This codes for CSAPKDGRVEDEQYF.

This clonotype was seen more than once but under ten times. The J gene is TRBJ2-1, the V gene TRBV29-1; D gene unclear. The V end was cut by 7 bases, the J end by 6 bases, with 10 bases between. The germline CDR1 and CDR2 sequences are SQVTM and ANQGSEA. The CDR3 length is 11 residues. The CDR3: CSGRWINEQFF. The CDR3 DNA reads TGCAGCGGGAGATGGATCAATGAGCAGTTCTTC.

The CDR3 DNA reads TGCAGTGCTAGAGAGGGTCTAGCGGGAATTAAGACCCAGTACTTC. Translation: CSAREGLAGIKTQYF. This chain uses TRBV20-1 with TRBJ2-5; TRBD2 matches 9 bases. CDR3 length: 15 residues. Germline CDR1 DFQATT, CDR2 SNEGSKA (reference sequence). The ends lost 0 bases at V and 6 bases at J; junction bases unmatched: 8.

The chain carries TRBV20-1 and TRBJ2-1, with TRBD2 as a possible D gene (5 bases). The CDR3 runs 13 residues. Germline CDR1 and CDR2: DFQATT and SNEGSKA (reference sequence). V lost 3 bases to trimming and J lost 3 bases, with 9 bases between them. CDR3 protein: CSASSTNYNEQFF. In nucleotides, the CDR3 is TGCAGTGCTAGCTCGACTAACTACAATGAGCAGTTCTTC.

The chain couples TRBV18 to TRBJ2-7; 9 bases line up with TRBD1. The V and J ends lost 3 bases and 4 bases, in that order; junction bases with no gene match: 7. From germline, CDR1 is KGHSH and CDR2 LQKENI. The CDR3 loop spans 15 amino acids. This chain's CDR3 is CASSPTPGQGYEQYF. In nucleotides, the CDR3 is TGTGCCAGCTCACCTACACCGGGACAGGGTTACGAGCAGTACTTC.

In the case of this clonotype: It may be a read error: a sequence one base away is much more abundant. The chain carries TRBV6-1 and TRBJ2-7; TRBD2 aligns across 12 bases. The germline V gene has CDR1 MNHNS and CDR2 SASEGT. The CDR3 runs to 15 residues. The ends lost 6 bases at V and 7 bases at J; junction bases unmatched: 10. The DNA for the CDR3 is TGTGCCAGCAGCCCTCGACTAGCGGGAGCGAGGGAGCAGTACTTC. It translates to CASSPRLAGAREQYF.

This clonotype was picked up a small number of times. CDR3: CASSQGAKSSYNSPLHF. The CDR3, as DNA: TGCGCCAGCAGCCAAGGTGCAAAGAGCTCCTATAATTCACCCCTCCACTTT. V and J are TRBV4-3 and TRBJ1-6, with D uncertain. Per germline, CDR1 LGHNA and CDR2 YSLEER. CDR3 length equals 17 residues. The germline V and J ends were trimmed by 1 base and 0 bases, with 10 bases remaining between them.

This clonotype was counted a few times. The chain has TRBV7-3 and TRBJ1-1; no firm D call. The germline CDR1 and CDR2 sequences are SGHTA and FQGTGA. V shed 4 bases and J shed 1 base, with 7 bases lying between them. CDR3 length: 13 residues. CDR3 region: CASSYQSNTEAFF. CDR3 bases: TGTGCCAGCAGCTACCAGTCGAACACTGAAGCTTTCTTT.

This clonotype was seen repeatedly, ten times or more. The chain links TRBV20-1 to TRBJ1-1, with a possible D match to TRBD1 (5 bases). This CDR3 has 12 amino acids. Trimming shortened V by 4 bases and J by 1 base, and 7 bases separated the two germline ends. Germline lookup yields CDR1 DFQATT and CDR2 SNEGSKA (reference sequence). The CDR3 DNA follows: TGCAGTGCTAAAACAGGGAACACTGAAGCTTTCTTT. It yields the protein CSAKTGNTEAFF.

This rearrangement joins TRBV3-1 to TRBJ2-3; TRBD2 is a possible D gene (5 bases). Germline CDR1 is LGHDT and CDR2 is YNNKEL (reference sequence). CDR3 length: 15 amino acids. Trimming took 5 bases from V and 8 from J, leaving 20 bases between them. CDR3 loop: CASSGRTGDYSTQYF. CDR3 nucleotides: TGTGCCAGCAGCGGACGGACCGGAGACTACAGTACGCAGTATTTT.

The sample holds many counts of this clonotype. The chain joins TRBV28 to TRBJ2-2, with 7 bases lining up with TRBD2. The CDR3 has 17 residues. Germline V gene lookup returns CDR1 MDHEN and CDR2 SYDVKM. The trim removed 3 bases at V and 0 bases at J, leaving 7 bases unmatched. CDR3 region: CASSFGAGNANTGELFF. DNA for the CDR3: TGTGCCAGCAGTTTTGGAGCGGGGAACGCGAACACCGGGGAGCTGTTTTTT.

This clonotype was seen at least ten times. This chain uses TRBV28 with TRBJ1-1; no clear D. The CDR3 length is 12 residues. Looked up from germline, CDR1 is MDHEN and CDR2 is SYDVKM. The V end lost 3 bases, the J end lost 8 bases, and 10 bases lay between the germline ends. The CDR3 protein is CASSFPGREAFF. The DNA of the CDR3 is TGTGCCAGCAGTTTCCCCGGACGGGAAGCTTTCTTT.

This clonotype was counted at least ten times. This rearrangement joins TRBV15 to TRBJ2-3; maybe TRBD2 (5 bases). This CDR3 has 15 amino acids. V was cut by 4 bases and J by 4 bases, with 15 bases left in between. Per the germline V gene, CDR1 is LNHNV and CDR2 is YYDKDF (reference sequence). In DNA form, the CDR3 reads TGTGCCACCAGCAACACGCTAGCAGTCTCAGATACGCAGTATTTT. Encoded protein: CATSNTLAVSDTQYF.

This clonotype was detected many times. The V gene is TRBV28, the J gene TRBJ1-2; 7 bases match TRBD1. The CDR3 spans 15 residues. CDR1 is MDHEN and CDR2 is SYDVKM in the germline V gene. V shed 4 bases and J 2 bases; nucleotides not matched to a gene: 7. DNA for the CDR3: TGTGCCAGCAGTTCTCCGGGACAGACAAACTATGGCTACACCTTC. Translating gives CASSSPGQTNYGYTF.

This clonotype appeared many times. The rearrangement uses TRBV7-2 and TRBJ2-3; D gene uncertain. The CDR3 has 13 residues. CDR1 and CDR2 (germline): SGHTA, FQGNSA. V dropped 0 bases and J dropped 4 bases, with 5 bases sitting between them. For the CDR3, the DNA is TGTGCCAGCAGCTTAGCGGGTTCAGATACGCAGTATTTT. This encodes CASSLAGSDTQYF.

This clonotype was detected ten times or more. The gene calls are TRBV20-1 and TRBJ2-7, with 9 bases matching TRBD2. The CDR3 runs to 14 residues. V shed 6 bases, J shed 2 bases, and the junction held 8 bases outside the gene matches. The V gene's germline CDR1 is DFQATT and CDR2 SNEGSKA (reference sequence). The CDR3 sequence is CSASWGTSTYEQYF. The DNA for the CDR3 is TGCAGTGCCTCCTGGGGGACTAGCACCTACGAGCAGTACTTC.

This clonotype was counted only a few times. J is TRBJ2-1 and V is TRBV25-1; D is uncertain. The CDR3 extends over 15 amino acids. CDR1 MGHDK and CDR2 SYGVNS come from the germline V gene. V was trimmed by 5 bases and J by 4 bases, leaving 15 bases between them. The CDR3 coding sequence is TGTGCCAGCAGTTTTTGGGGTCCGAGGTACAATGAGCAGTTCTTC. This translates into CASSFWGPRYNEQFF.

This clonotype has at least ten counts. This rearrangement joins TRBV15 to TRBJ2-3; D may be TRBD2 (6 bases). CDR3 size: 13 residues. Germline CDR1 LNHNV, CDR2 YYDKDF (reference sequence). Trimming pared 5 bases from V and 3 bases from J, leaving 9 bases between. CDR3: CATSLGRTDTQYF. As DNA, the CDR3 is TGTGCCACCAGCCTAGGGAGGACAGATACGCAGTATTTT. The variable domain in full, with the rest retrieved from reference TRBV15 and TRBJ2-3, is DAMVIQNPRYQVTQFGKPVTLSCSQTLNHNVMYWYQQKSSQAPKLLFHYYDKDFNNEADTPDNFQSRRPNTSFCFLDIRSPGLGDTAMYLCATSLGRTDTQYFGPGTRLTVL.

The chain is built from TRBV24-1 and TRBJ2-1, with a possible D match to TRBD2 (6 bases). The CDR3 is 19 amino acids. The germline CDR1 and CDR2 sequences are KGHDR and SFDVKD. The V end lost 4 bases, the J end lost 7 bases, and 28 bases lay between the germline ends. The CDR3 region is CATSDPGLEGPNVFNEQFF. The CDR3, as DNA: TGTGCCACCAGTGACCCAGGGTTGGAGGGGCCCAACGTTTTTAATGAGCAGTTCTTC.

This clonotype was observed many times. The J gene is TRBJ2-3, the V gene TRBV27, with no clear D. CDR1 and CDR2 from the germline V gene are MNHEY and SMNVEV (reference sequence). Trimming removed 0 bases at V and 5 bases at J, with 12 bases between. The CDR3 runs 15 residues. DNA of the CDR3: TGTGCCAGCAGTTTATCGCCAAATGCTGGAGATACGCAGTATTTT. Encoded protein: CASSLSPNAGDTQYF.

This clonotype was found a few times. The chain is built from TRBV7-2 and TRBJ2-7; 11 nucleotides align to TRBD2. Trimming cost V 2 bases and J 2 bases; bases outside gene matches: 8. The length of the CDR3 is 17 residues. Germline loops: CDR1 SGHTA, CDR2 FQGNSA. The CDR3 protein is CASSLRLAGGPPYEQYF. In DNA form, the CDR3 reads TGTGCCAGCAGCTTAAGGCTAGCGGGAGGCCCCCCCTACGAGCAGTACTTC.

This clonotype has a handful of counts. The V call is TRBV12-3 or TRBV12-4, the J call TRBJ1-4; a weak D match, TRBD1 (6 bases). The CDR3 sequence is 18 residues long. V shed 5 bases and J shed 4 bases, with 23 bases lying between them. The CDR3 DNA reads TGTGCCAGCAGTCTTGGGGGGGATATACAGGGCTATAATGAAAAACTGTTTTTT. It translates to CASSLGGDIQGYNEKLFF.

There are many counts of this clonotype. The chain employs TRBV28 and TRBJ2-7; D gene unclear. With 8 bases removed from V and 9 bases from J, the gap between germline ends came to 17 bases. The CDR3 has 12 amino acids. CDR1 is MDHEN, CDR2 SYDVKM, per germline. This CDR3 is CASAYLVGVQYF. CDR3 DNA sequence: TGTGCCAGCGCTTATTTGGTCGGCGTGCAGTACTTC. Full variable domain (missing parts from reference TRBV28 and TRBJ2-7): DVKVTQSSRYLVKRTGEKVFLECVQDMDHENMFWYRQDPGLGLRLIYFSYDVKMKEKGDIPEGYSVSREKKERFSLILESASTNQTSMYLCASAYLVGVQYFGPGTRLTVT.

This clonotype was recorded many times. The rearrangement joins TRBV28 to TRBJ1-1, with 7 nucleotides matching TRBD1. Per the germline V gene, CDR1 is MDHEN and CDR2 is SYDVKM. The CDR3 is 13 residues long. V lost 7 bases and J lost 1; bases outside the gene matches: 3. CDR3 protein: CASTGTENTEAFF. Written as DNA, the CDR3 is TGTGCCAGCACTGGGACAGAGAACACTGAAGCTTTCTTT.

A few counts support this clonotype. The chain employs TRBV7-9 and TRBJ2-1; D remains unclear. Trimming took 7 bases from V and 8 from J, leaving 12 bases between them. There are 12 residues in the CDR3. Germline V gene lookup returns CDR1 SEHNR and CDR2 FQNEAQ (reference sequence). The CDR3 loop is CASTHRVYEQFF. The CDR3 nucleotides are TGTGCCAGCACCCATAGGGTTTATGAGCAGTTCTTC.

In its sample, this clonotype was seen many times. This rearrangement joins TRBV6-1 to TRBJ1-5; TRBD1 might be the D (6 bases). This CDR3 comprises 15 residues. Trimming shortened V by 10 bases and J by 0 bases, and 16 bases separated the two germline ends. Germline loops: CDR1 MNHNS, CDR2 SASEGT. The chain's CDR3 is CATGTHRASNQPQHF. Written as DNA, the CDR3 is TGTGCCACCGGAACACACAGGGCTAGCAATCAGCCCCAGCATTTT.